The rows below give T cell receptor beta chains drawn from one sample of a study of blood T cell repertoires in COVID-19. TCRdb's copy holds only in-frame clones and misses some; the assay was immunoSEQ multiplex PCR. Of about 200,000 clones listed, roughly 90% are singletons. Sequenced sample: PBMCs or T cells enriched from blood (not recorded which). These receptors were taken from a woman in her 30s with acute COVID-19. CDR3s include the opening cysteine and the closing phenylalanine or tryptophan. D genes are given only for firm matches. Clone size is shown for a subset of rows, as once, few, many or a class of expanded clone.

clone size: once
D gene: -
V gene: TRBV5-1
J gene: TRBJ1-1
CDR3 DNA: TGCGCCAGCAGCGATCCGACAGAGACGAACACTGAAGCTTTCTTT
CDR3 protein: CASSDPTETNTEAFF

clone size: -
D gene: TRBD2
V gene: TRBV29-1
J gene: TRBJ2-1
CDR3 DNA: TGCAGCGTTGATCGCCCAGCGGGGGGGCAAAATGAGCAGTTCTTC
CDR3 protein: CSVDRPAGGQNEQFF

clone size: once
D gene: TRBD2
V gene: TRBV5-4
J gene: TRBJ2-7
CDR3 DNA: TGTGCCAGCAGCGTACTAGCGGCCTCCTACGAGCAGTACTTC
CDR3 protein: CASSVLAASYEQYF

clone size: -
D gene: TRBD1
V gene: TRBV29-1
J gene: TRBJ2-3
CDR3 DNA: TGCAGCGGTTGGGGACAGGCGTTCGATACGCAGTATTTT
CDR3 protein: CSGWGQAFDTQYF

clone size: once
D gene: TRBD1
V gene: TRBV5-1
J gene: TRBJ2-5
CDR3 DNA: TGCGCCAGCAGCCCACCCGGGACAGGGAGAGAGACCCAGTACTTC
CDR3 protein: CASSPPGTGRETQYF

clone size: -
D gene: TRBD1
V gene: TRBV5-3
J gene: TRBJ2-7
CDR3 DNA: TGTGCCAGAAGCTTGATGGGACAGGGACTCCCCTACGAGCAGTACTTC
CDR3 protein: CARSLMGQGLPYEQYF

clone size: -
D gene: TRBD1
V gene: TRBV7-7
J gene: TRBJ2-2
CDR3 DNA: TGTGCCAGCAGACAAAACACAGGGGACACCGGGGAGCTGTTTTTT
CDR3 protein: CASRQNTGDTGELFF

clone size: -
D gene: TRBD1
V gene: TRBV18
J gene: TRBJ1-4
CDR3 DNA: TGTGCCAGCTCACCAGGACAGGGGGAGAATGAAAAACTGTTTTTT
CDR3 protein: CASSPGQGENEKLFF

clone size: -
D gene: -
V gene: TRBV4-3
J gene: TRBJ2-1
CDR3 DNA: TGCGCCAGCAGCCAAGACACCTTGTTGGCTAGTAAGCAGTTCTTC
CDR3 protein: CASSQDTLLASKQFF

clone size: -
D gene: -
V gene: TRBV28
J gene: TRBJ2-1
CDR3 DNA: TGTGCCAGCAGTGCGGGGAGGGGGATGTTCTTC
CDR3 protein: CASSAGRGMFF

clone size: -
D gene: -
V gene: TRBV6-5
J gene: TRBJ2-7
CDR3 DNA: TGTGCCAGCACCCCTAGTCTGGCTATAAAGATTGTGCAGTACTTC
CDR3 protein: CASTPSLAIKIVQYF

clone size: once
D gene: TRBD1
V gene: TRBV28
J gene: TRBJ1-4
CDR3 DNA: TGTGCCAGCAGCCGGACAGGCTCTAATGAAAAACTGTTTTTT
CDR3 protein: CASSRTGSNEKLFF

clone size: -
D gene: TRBD2
V gene: TRBV3-1/TRBV3-2
J gene: TRBJ2-7
CDR3 DNA: TGTGCCAGCACCCTTTCCCATCCTCGGCTAGCGGGGCTAAGGGGGTACGAGCAGTACTTC
CDR3 protein: CASTLSHPRLAGLRGYEQYF

clone size: -
D gene: -
V gene: TRBV4-1
J gene: TRBJ2-7
CDR3 DNA: TGCGCCAGCAGCCAAGTGCCTGCAGGGTACTACGAGCAGTACTTC
CDR3 protein: CASSQVPAGYYEQYF

clone size: -
D gene: TRBD1
V gene: TRBV6-2/TRBV6-3
J gene: TRBJ2-7
CDR3 DNA: TGTGCCAGCAGTCAACCGGACAGGGGAAAGAAGCAGTACTTC
CDR3 protein: CASSQPDRGKKQYF

clone size: -
D gene: -
V gene: TRBV4-1
J gene: TRBJ1-3
CDR3 DNA: TGCGCCAGCAGCTTAGGGAGGTCCGGAAACACCATATATTTT
CDR3 protein: CASSLGRSGNTIYF

clone size: -
D gene: -
V gene: TRBV11-2
J gene: TRBJ1-2
CDR3 DNA: TGTGCCAGCAGCTTAGAAGACAGGACGGAGGTCACCTTC
CDR3 protein: CASSLEDRTEVTF

clone size: -
D gene: TRBD2
V gene: TRBV30
J gene: TRBJ2-7
CDR3 DNA: TGTGCCTGCACCCGGACTAGCGGGGGGATCTACGAGCAGTACTTC
CDR3 protein: CACTRTSGGIYEQYF

clone size: -
D gene: TRBD1
V gene: TRBV28
J gene: TRBJ1-2
CDR3 DNA: TGTGCCAGCAGTACCCAGGGGGCCAGTGGTTTTGGCTACACCTTC
CDR3 protein: CASSTQGASGFGYTF

clone size: -
D gene: TRBD2
V gene: TRBV14
J gene: TRBJ2-2
CDR3 DNA: TGTGCCAGCAGCCACGCGGGGGGGATCGGGGAGCTGTTTTTT
CDR3 protein: CASSHAGGIGELFF

clone size: -
D gene: TRBD2
V gene: TRBV19
J gene: TRBJ2-7
CDR3 DNA: TGTGCCAGTAGTTACGGACTAGCGGGGGGCCTGTCCTACGAGCAGTACTTC
CDR3 protein: CASSYGLAGGLSYEQYF

clone size: -
D gene: TRBD1
V gene: TRBV5-4
J gene: TRBJ1-6
CDR3 DNA: TGTGCCAGCAGCGAGGGACAGGGGTACTATAATTCACCCCTCCACTTT
CDR3 protein: CASSEGQGYYNSPLHF

clone size: -
D gene: -
V gene: TRBV5-1
J gene: TRBJ1-1
CDR3 DNA: TGCGCCAGCAGCTCGAGGGAGGACGGGAACACTGAAGCTTTCTTT
CDR3 protein: CASSSREDGNTEAFF

clone size: -
D gene: TRBD1
V gene: TRBV2
J gene: TRBJ1-2
CDR3 DNA: TGTGCCAGCAGGACGACAGGGTATGGCTACACCTTC
CDR3 protein: CASRTTGYGYTF

clone size: few
D gene: -
V gene: TRBV3-1/TRBV3-2
J gene: TRBJ2-5
CDR3 DNA: TGTGCCAGCAGCCGGGACTTCTCAGGGGAGACCCAGTACTTC
CDR3 protein: CASSRDFSGETQYF

clone size: -
D gene: TRBD1
V gene: TRBV6-2/TRBV6-3
J gene: TRBJ2-1
CDR3 DNA: TGTGCCAGCAGTTACAGGAAGGGGGCGGGCGGAGAGCAGTTCTTC
CDR3 protein: CASSYRKGAGGEQFF

clone size: -
D gene: TRBD1
V gene: TRBV3-1/TRBV3-2
J gene: TRBJ2-3
CDR3 DNA: TGTGCCAGCAGCGATGGGACAGGCCGCACAGATACGCAGTATTTT
CDR3 protein: CASSDGTGRTDTQYF

clone size: -
D gene: TRBD2
V gene: TRBV6-5
J gene: TRBJ2-7
CDR3 DNA: TGTGCCAGCAGCCCCGAACTTAGCGGGGTCTACGAGCAGTACTTC
CDR3 protein: CASSPELSGVYEQYF

clone size: -
D gene: -
V gene: TRBV4-1
J gene: TRBJ1-5
CDR3 DNA: TGCGCCAGCAGCCAACAATCACAGTGGAACAATCAGCCCCAGCATTTT
CDR3 protein: CASSQQSQWNNQPQHF